This T cell receptor beta chain was captured in a study of blood T cell repertoires in COVID-19. Study as a whole: COVID-19 samples, acute and convalescent, were from the United States, Italy and Spain. Sample material is recorded as cDNA or gDNA derived from T cells, B-cell-depleted T cells, or PBMCs.

In the source study's methods: Amplification from reference gene primers served as the basis for estimated nucleated cell counts. Sequenced by immunoSEQ multiplex PCR; TCRdb stores in-frame clones only, minus some. V and J calls and clone size are given by that table; D and trimming were obtained from the DNA. This table holds about 80,000 clones, more than 80% found once. The J segment lost 3 bases and the V segment lost 5 bases, leaving 5 bases of the junction unmatched. Germline V CDR1 and CDR2: SGHTA, FQGTGA. The CDR3 loop spans 14 amino acids. The sample consisted of peripheral blood. V usage is TRBV7-3 and J usage is TRBJ2-5; 8 bases align to TRBD1. This sequence was found in a woman at least 80 years old with acute or convalescent COVID-19. The CDR3 loop is CASSPGQGKETQYF. DNA of the CDR3: TGTGCCAGCAGCCCAGGACAGGGAAAAGAGACCCAGTACTTC.